The present T cell receptor (beta chain) was sequenced within a study of blood T cells in healthy people across ages. The germline V gene encodes CDR1 SGHTA and CDR2 FQGTGA. V was shortened by 3 bases and J by 3 bases, with 11 bases between the two germline ends. CDR3 length equals 14 residues. Alongside a J-beta primer mix, a sample-barcoded 5' primer served in a second PCR lasting about 6 to 11 cycles. Each CDR3 protein gets one entry after TCRdb re-called the 5' RACE reads with MiXCR. The repertoire holds some 930,000 distinct CDR3 sequences, around 29% seen once, with approximately 10% in the top ten. The same sample was also studied in work on T cells of mothers and their children. According to that study: cDNA was synthesized from all extracted RNA at about 1.5 ug per reaction.

The sequence came from a woman in her thirties or forties in good health. J is TRBJ2-5 and V is TRBV7-3, with D perhaps TRBD2 (5 bases). Sequenced sample: blood. The CDR3, as DNA: TGTGCCAGCAGCTTTAGCGCAGACAAAGAGACCCAGTACTTC. Amino acids: CASSFSADKETQYF.